The 14 T cell receptor beta chains in this list originate from one sample, sequenced in a study of CD4 T cells in relation to SARS-CoV-2 and coronaviruses. Antigens of these TCRs are unknown. The unexposed donors gave CD4+ T cells in 2011-2018, prior to COVID-19. The cells were cultured for approximately ten days before CD4+ T cells were isolated. Produced via immunoSEQ multiplex PCR; TCRdb's table is partial and in-frame only. The sample includes tens of thousands of clones, more than 75% of them seen just once. The sequencing sample was made of CD4+ T cells from PBMCs, cultured in vitro. The origin of the receptors is a human donor in good health.

This clone was recorded once. The chain couples TRBV5-1 to TRBJ1-2; possible D gene TRBD1, 6 bases. Trimming removed 1 base from V and 6 bases from J, with 10 bases in between. Germline values: CDR1 SGHRS, CDR2 YFSETQ. The CDR3 length is 13 residues. CDR3 loop: CASSLRGVHGYTF. The CDR3 coding sequence is TGCGCCAGCAGCTTGAGGGGGGTTCATGGCTACACCTTC.

The chain is built from TRBV5-1 and TRBJ1-2; D gene unclear. The germline V gene encodes CDR1 SGHRS and CDR2 YFSETQ. Trimming took 0 bases from V and 10 from J, leaving 19 bases between them. The CDR3 sequence is 15 residues long. The CDR3 loop reads CASSLVGGRSSTYTF. CDR3 sequence (DNA): TGCGCCAGCAGCTTGGTGGGAGGACGGTCCTCGACCTACACCTTC. Complete variable domain (other parts from reference TRBV5-1 and TRBJ1-2): KAGVTQTPRYLIKTRGQQVTLSCSPISGHRSVSWYQQTPGQGLQFLFEYFSETQRNKGNFPGRFSGRQFSNSRSEMNVSTLELGDSALYLCASSLVGGRSSTYTFGSGTRLTVV.

This rearrangement joins TRBV28 to TRBJ2-7, with D uncertain. The germline CDR1 and CDR2 sequences are MDHEN and SYDVKM. This CDR3 is 14 amino acids long. Between the trimmed V and J ends, which lost 7 bases and 3 bases, there was a span of 16 bases. The CDR3 DNA sequence: TGTGCCAGCAATCCGGGCCTTGGATACTACGAGCAGTACTTC. It codes for CASNPGLGYYEQYF.

The chain combines TRBV19 with TRBJ1-1; D is undetermined. The CDR3 is made up of 15 amino acids. V was pared by 0 bases and J by 4 bases, with 12 bases between. Germline CDR1 is LNHDA and CDR2 is SQIVND (reference sequence). The CDR3 here is CASSIDPGKGTEAFF. CDR3 nucleotide sequence: TGTGCCAGTAGTATAGATCCCGGGAAGGGCACTGAAGCTTTCTTT.

This chain links TRBV7-9 with TRBJ2-5; D perhaps matches TRBD1 (6 bases). The CDR3 is made up of 15 amino acids. Germline CDR1 reads SEHNR; CDR2 reads FQNEAQ (reference sequence). V was cut by 1 base and J by 1 base, with 10 bases left in between. DNA of the CDR3: TGTGCCAGCAGCTTAGACGTGGGGGCCCAAGAGACCCAGTACTTC. Translating gives CASSLDVGAQETQYF.

The rearrangement links TRBV5-4 to TRBJ2-3; TRBD2 agrees at 9 bases. V trimming: 2 bases; J trimming: 6 bases; junction bases outside the gene matches: 4. This CDR3 has 14 residues. Germline CDR1 SGHNT, CDR2 YYREEE (reference sequence). Here the CDR3 DNA reads TGTGCCAGCAGCTTTGCGGGAGGGCCGGATACGCAGTATTTT. Its protein is CASSFAGGPDTQYF. The full variable domain, in which reference TRBV5-4 and TRBJ2-3 provide the parts outside the CDR3, is ETGVTQSPTHLIKTRGQQVTLRCSSQSGHNTVSWYQQALGQGPQFIFQYYREEENGRGNFPPRFSGLQFPNYSSELNVNALELDDSALYLCASSFAGGPDTQYFGPGTRLTVL.

This clone came up a few times. This chain links TRBV3-1 (or the pseudogene TRBV3-2) with TRBJ1-2; TRBD1 matches at 8 bases. Germline CDR1 is LGHDT and CDR2 is YNNKEL (reference sequence). This CDR3 has 15 residues. V lost 4 bases and J lost 9; bases outside the gene matches: 13. The CDR3 DNA sequence: TGTGCCAGCAGCCGATCCGGGACAGGTCCTATGAGCTACACCTTC. It codes for CASSRSGTGPMSYTF.

In this sample, this clone turned up once. V usage is TRBV5-1 and J usage is TRBJ2-5; 8 bases agree with TRBD2. Germline-derived CDR1 and CDR2 are SGHRS and YFSETQ. The CDR3 consists of 14 residues. Trimming at V came to 0 bases and at J to 4 bases, leaving 2 bases not matched to a gene. The CDR3 loop reads CASSLGREGETQYF. For the CDR3, the DNA is TGCGCCAGCAGCTTGGGACGGGAGGGAGAGACCCAGTACTTC.

V usage is TRBV7-3 and J usage is TRBJ2-6; 13 nucleotides align to TRBD2. This CDR3 contains 20 residues. The V and J ends lost 5 bases and 1 base, in that order; junction bases with no gene match: 11. CDR1 is SGHTA, CDR2 FQGTGA, per germline. CDR3 DNA sequence: TGTGCCAGCAGCCCAAGGACTAGCGGGAGTAAGGGTTCTGGGGCCAACGTCCTGACTTTC. It is translated as CASSPRTSGSKGSGANVLTF.

The chain uses TRBV11-2 and TRBJ2-3; D is tentatively TRBD1 or TRBD2 (5 bases each). The V gene lost 3 bases and the J gene lost 5 bases, with 9 bases spanning the gap. This CDR3 has 13 residues. Germline V gives CDR1 SGHAT, CDR2 FQNNGV. For the CDR3, the DNA is TGTGCCAGCAGCTTTGGGGACCAAGATACGCAGTATTTT. It translates to CASSFGDQDTQYF.

This clone was seen just once. The rearrangement joins TRBV5-1 to TRBJ2-3; unclear D gene. The CDR3 contains 15 residues. With 0 bases removed from V and 1 base from J, the gap between germline ends came to 9 bases. The germline CDR1 and CDR2 sequences are SGHRS and YFSETQ. The CDR3 region has the DNA TGCGCCAGCAGCTTGGAAGGCAGGCGCACAGATACGCAGTATTTT. Encoded protein: CASSLEGRRTDTQYF.

The chain recombines TRBV7-3 with TRBJ2-1, with TRBD1 matching 9 bases. Germline CDR1 reads SGHTA; CDR2 reads FQGTGA. The CDR3 is made up of 18 amino acids. With V trimmed by 4 bases and J by 0 bases, 10 bases remained unmatched. The CDR3 nucleotides are TGTGCCAGCAGCTCGGGACCGGGGACAGGGACCTCCTACAATGAGCAGTTCTTC. Protein: CASSSGPGTGTSYNEQFF.

The chain carries TRBV5-1 and TRBJ2-1; D might be TRBD2 (5 bases). The CDR3 runs 15 residues. The V and J ends lost 4 bases and 2 bases respectively, with 13 bases between them. Germline V gene sequence: CDR1 SGHRS, CDR2 YFSETQ. The CDR3 DNA sequence: TGCGCCAGCAGCCTAAATGCCGGGGCCTACAATGAGCAGTTCTTC. It yields the protein CASSLNAGAYNEQFF.

The rearrangement links TRBV4-1 to TRBJ2-1; 8 bases are a match to TRBD2. The germline V gene encodes CDR1 MGHRA and CDR2 YSYEKL. CDR3 size: 22 residues. V lost 0 bases to trimming and J lost 0 bases; unmatched junction nucleotides: 19. The CDR3: CASSQERRSGSAQRSSYNEQFF. CDR3 in DNA: TGCGCCAGCAGCCAAGAAAGAAGGAGCGGGAGCGCTCAACGGAGCTCCTACAATGAGCAGTTCTTC.